Described below is a single T cell receptor beta chain sequence and its context. Its specificity is unknown. Trimming took 3 bases from V and 5 from J, leaving 19 bases between them. The CDR3 covers 16 residues. Germline V CDR1 and CDR2: SEHNR, FQNEAQ (reference sequence). Sequencing relied on a cDNA template that was reverse transcribed from extracted RNA. Method: immunoSEQ multiplex PCR; TCRdb's copy keeps in-frame clones and lacks some. In the table there are roughly 32,000 clones, roughly 58% of which are singletons. Alopecia areata patients provided lesional scalp punch biopsies and peripheral blood. This specimen belongs to a study of CD8+ T cells in alopecia areata. Study-level findings and limits: Sequences from scalp samples also cover resident alphabeta T cells of normal skin.

The source material was NKG2D-high CD8+ T cells sorted from blood. The chain carries TRBV7-9 and TRBJ2-5, with TRBD2 as a possible D gene (5 bases). The source is a human donor with alopecia areata. For the CDR3, the DNA is TGTGCCAGCAGCTTCGCATTCGGGATTAAGGAGGAGACCCAGTACTTC. It codes for CASSFAFGIKEETQYF.